Included here is one T cell receptor (beta chain) sequence, with context. The antigen this receptor binds is unknown. It has no much larger one-base neighbor in the sample; base qualities were not kept. These data come from a study of blood T cell repertoires in COVID-19 (dated by TCRdb to 2018 to 2020). Background for the entire study: Collaborator samples came from the United States, Italy and Spain and covered acute and convalescent phases of COVID-19. Subjects who had been exposed to COVID-19, were actively infected with it, or had recovered from it provided the deeply sampled blood TCRbeta repertoires that made up the dataset. The prospective study material was composed of cDNA or gDNA derived from T cells, B-cell-depleted T cells, or PBMCs. Nearly every sample came with metadata listing a de-identified subject ID, COVID-19 status, age in years and sex. The repertoires were made available in a free public database intended to serve as a resource for research on the immune response to SARS-CoV-2. HLA class I and class II types, where available, came from metadata supplied by the sample provider rather than from assay-based typing. Samples were obtained from the ongoing ImmuneRACE study (first 160 participants) and from 1,254 subjects provided by 6 global collaborators. Results the study describes overall, beyond this receptor: Clinical and demographic metadata were provided uncurated, with the amount varying by source and participant.

The CDR3 covers 14 residues, taking in both the cysteine and the phenylalanine. The retained sequence is limited to the CDR3, 42 bases, with the frame set at the first base. TCRbeta CDR3 regions were amplified from genomic DNA by means of the immunoSEQ Assay, a bias-controlled multiplex PCR. Per the authors' processing: The number of nucleated cells in each sample was estimated by amplification of reference gene primers within the assay. To quantify the absolute abundance of each unique TCRbeta CDR3 rearrangement, sequence reads were collapsed and filtered. For each sample, productive Simpson clonality was calculated as the square root of Simpson's diversity index over productive rearrangements. The source is immuneACCESS, and TCRdb retained only in-frame sequences with V and J called. Part of the clones is not carried over; for the studies checked, unresolved V genes explain less than half of this, and the remainder is unexplained. The DNA was the basis for D and trimming; V, J and clone size are from that table. Here the sample has roughly 200,000 clones; about 88% occur a single time. The ten most abundant clones make up 2% to 2.5% of the sample.

Participants in the prospective study were aged roughly 18 to 89 years, lived in 20 to 30 United States geographic areas, and enrolled through a virtual design. In the prospective study, participants were assigned to cohorts based on the clinical history participants reported in a screening survey and a study questionnaire. Mobile phlebotomists in the prospective study collected whole blood, serum and a nasopharyngeal or oropharyngeal swab from every participant. Prospective study participants could optionally give additional blood draws and questionnaires over a roughly two-month period. Before DNA extraction, prospective study blood samples were shipped either frozen or at room temperature.

The sequencing sample was made of PBMCs or T cells enriched from blood (not recorded which). The rearrangement combines TRBV7-5 with TRBJ2-1; the table names TRBD2, a call not compared with the DNA. TRBV7-5 is marked as a pseudogene. The sequence derives from a woman in her forties with acute COVID-19. The CDR3 has the sequence CARSFLPKLHEQFF. The DNA sequence follows: TGTGCCAGAAGCTTCCTCCCCAAGCTACATGAGCAGTTCTTC.